The rows below give T cell receptor beta chains drawn from one sample of a study of cytotoxic CD8 clonotypes in ibrutinib-treated CLL. Clones were sequenced by immunoSEQ multiplex PCR, and TCRdb holds only the in-frame ones, with some missing. The profile shows fewer than 300,000 clones, approximately 76% of them singletons. This specimen consisted of PBMCs, obtained at disease progression, from a patient treated with ibrutinib. The receptors come from a human donor with chronic lymphocytic leukemia. Each CDR3 is given with its conserved first and last residue. Each record gives: V gene, D gene, clone size, J gene, CDR3 DNA, CDR3 protein. A D gene is named only where the DNA matches it firmly. Clone size is not always given. Where it is, it says once, few, many or a class for expanded clones.

TRBV5-4,TRBD1,-,TRBJ1-4,TGTGCCAGCAGCTTGGCGACAGGGGGGGATGAAAAACTGTTTTTT,CASSLATGGDEKLFF
TRBV10-3,-,-,TRBJ1-4,TGTGCCATCAGTGAGTCGACGGTGAATGAAAAACTGTTTTTT,CAISESTVNEKLFF
TRBV5-1,-,-,TRBJ2-7,TGCGCCAGCAGCTTGGCGCCTTTAGAGATTCGTCCCTACGAGCAGTACTTC,CASSLAPLEIRPYEQYF
TRBV7-6,-,-,TRBJ1-4,TGTGCCAGCAGGACCATGCCTTCCGATAATGAAAAACTGTTTTTT,CASRTMPSDNEKLFF
TRBV29-1,TRBD1,-,TRBJ1-5,TGCAGCGTTGAGACAGGGCCTTATCAGCCCCAGCATTTT,CSVETGPYQPQHF
TRBV29-1,-,-,TRBJ2-1,TGCAGCGCCTTTGGGAGGGGGGCCAATGAGCAGTTCTTC,CSAFGRGANEQFF
TRBV19,-,few,TRBJ1-5,TGTGCCAGTACCCCCGGGAGGGGGAGTGATCAGCCCCAGCATTTT,CASTPGRGSDQPQHF
TRBV6-1,-,-,TRBJ1-6,TGTGCCAGCAGTGAAGCTAAAGGAAGAGGTAATTCACCCCTCCACTTT,CASSEAKGRGNSPLHF
TRBV19,TRBD1,-,TRBJ1-2,TGTGCCAGTAGTATTAGTTTCGCCGGGACAGGGGGCGGCTACACCTTC,CASSISFAGTGGGYTF
TRBV7-9,-,-,TRBJ2-5,TGTGCCAGCAGCCCCCGACTCTTCCAAGAGACCCAGTACTTC,CASSPRLFQETQYF
TRBV27,-,-,TRBJ2-7,TGTGCCAGCAGTTTATCGAGGGGGGACGAGCAGTACTTC,CASSLSRGDEQYF
TRBV5-6,-,-,TRBJ2-1,TGTGCCAGCAGCTTGCGGTACGGGAGCTCCTACAATGAGCAGTTCTTC,CASSLRYGSSYNEQFF
TRBV9,-,-,TRBJ2-1,TGTGCCAGCAGCTCCCGGAGCACTGAGCAGTTCTTC,CASSSRSTEQFF
TRBV19,-,-,TRBJ2-2,TGTGCCAGTAGTTACGCCGGGACTCTAGACACCGGGGAGCTGTTTTTT,CASSYAGTLDTGELFF
TRBV5-3,-,once,TRBJ2-2,TGTGCCAGAAGCTTGGCGGTCTGGGGGAACACCGGGGAGCTGTTTTTT,CARSLAVWGNTGELFF
TRBV7-9,-,-,TRBJ2-4,TGTGCCAGCAGCCCCCTAGCCATTCAGTACTTC,CASSPLAIQYF
TRBV5-1,-,-,TRBJ1-1,TGCGCCAGCAGCTTGATGGGGTTTACTGAAGCTTTCTTT,CASSLMGFTEAFF
TRBV15,-,-,TRBJ2-4,TGTGCCACGACCGGAGGGGGAAACATTCAGTACTTC,CATTGGGNIQYF
TRBV18,TRBD1,many,TRBJ2-7,TGTGCCAGCTCACCAGGGACAGCCTACGAGCAGTACTTC,CASSPGTAYEQYF
TRBV14,-,once,TRBJ1-2,TGTGCCAGCAGCCAAGGGACGATTGGCTACACCTTC,CASSQGTIGYTF
TRBV6-1,TRBD2,once,TRBJ2-1,TGTGCCAGCAGTGGACAGGTTCGCAGCGGGAGAAGAAGGAATGAGCAGTTCTTC,CASSGQVRSGRRRNEQFF
TRBV2,TRBD1,-,TRBJ2-6,TGTGCCAGCAGTGTACGGACAGGGTCTGGTGGGGCCAACGTCCTGACTTTC,CASSVRTGSGGANVLTF
TRBV10-3,-,once,TRBJ2-5,TGTGCCATCAGTGAGAGGGCCGGCCAAGAGACCCAGTACTTC,CAISERAGQETQYF
TRBV6-4,TRBD1,-,TRBJ1-1,TGTGCCAGCAGTGCGACAGGGTGGAGCACTGAAGCTTTCTTT,CASSATGWSTEAFF
TRBV10-3,TRBD1,-,TRBJ2-1,TGTGCCATACGGACAGGGCAAGTTGAGCAGTTCTTC,CAIRTGQVEQFF
TRBV27,-,-,TRBJ2-6,TGTGCCAGCAGTTTAATTGACGCAGGGGCCAACGTCCTGACTTTC,CASSLIDAGANVLTF
TRBV19,-,-,TRBJ2-1,TGTGCCAGTAGTATATACAATGAGCAGTTCTTC,CASSIYNEQFF
TRBV19,-,few,TRBJ1-2,TGTGCCAGTAGTATAGACAAGGGGCCTAACTATGGCTACACCTTC,CASSIDKGPNYGYTF
TRBV27,-,-,TRBJ2-3,TGTGCCAGCAGTACCCGCAGGGGTGGCACAGATACGCAGTATTTT,CASSTRRGGTDTQYF
TRBV6-5,-,few,TRBJ1-3,TGTGCCAGCAGTGCGCGAAACACCATATATTTT,CASSARNTIYF
TRBV6-5,TRBD1,-,TRBJ2-7,TGTGCCAGCAGTTCCCTTCAGGGGGATGTCTACGAGCAGTACTTC,CASSSLQGDVYEQYF
TRBV19,-,-,TRBJ1-2,TGTGCCAGTAGTATTAATCTCGAAGGTGGCTACACCTTC,CASSINLEGGYTF
TRBV4-1,TRBD2,few,TRBJ2-7,TGCGCCAGCAGCCAAGGGACTAGCCGATACGAGCAGTACTTC,CASSQGTSRYEQYF
TRBV23-1,TRBD1,-,TRBJ2-4,TGCGCCAGCAGTCAATCCGGTTCGACAGGGTTTAAAAACATTCAGTACTTC,CASSQSGSTGFKNIQYF
TRBV28,-,-,TRBJ1-5,TGTGCCAGCAGGGCGGGATGGCAGGGGCGCAATCAGCCCCAGCATTTT,CASRAGWQGRNQPQHF
TRBV10-1,-,-,TRBJ2-6,TGCGCCAGCAGTGCTGGGGCCAACGTCCTGACTTTC,CASSAGANVLTF
TRBV4-2,-,-,TRBJ2-7,TGTGCCAGCAGCCAAGATCCGCGGTCCTACGAGCAGTACTTC,CASSQDPRSYEQYF
TRBV16,-,-,TRBJ1-1,TGTGCCAGCAGCCAACGGGGGGGTTCTAGGAACACTGAAGCTTTCTTT,CASSQRGGSRNTEAFF
TRBV15,-,few,TRBJ1-2,TGTGCCACCAGCAGAGATATAAGTGGGTATGGCTACACCTTC,CATSRDISGYGYTF
TRBV2,-,-,TRBJ2-7,TGTGCCAGCAACCTAGCAGGGAAGTCCTACGAGCAGTACTTC,CASNLAGKSYEQYF
TRBV6-5,-,-,TRBJ2-4,TGTGCCAGCAGTTCGAGGGGGTATGAGGCCAAAAACATTCAGTACTTC,CASSSRGYEAKNIQYF
TRBV2,-,-,TRBJ2-7,TGTGCCAGCAGGCTCCAAAACCCGGGTCCCGAGAAGCAGTACTTC,CASRLQNPGPEKQYF
TRBV4-3,TRBD2,-,TRBJ2-7,TGCGCCAGCAGCCAAGGGCGGGAGGCCTCCTCCTACGAGCTGTACTTC,CASSQGREASSYELYF
TRBV29-1,TRBD1,-,TRBJ1-2,TGCAGCGTCCCGATATTTCCGGGACAGGGGGGAGATGGCTACACCTTC,CSVPIFPGQGGDGYTF
TRBV18,-,once,TRBJ2-2,TGTGCCAGCTCACCACTGGGCCTTATGAACACCGGGGAGCTGTTTTTT,CASSPLGLMNTGELFF
TRBV7-8,TRBD1,once,TRBJ2-6,TGTGCCAGCAGCTTAACGTCAATGGGGAAAGGGGGCGTATTTGGGGCCAACGTCCTGACTTTC,CASSLTSMGKGGVFGANVLTF
TRBV5-1,TRBD1,-,TRBJ2-7,TGCGCCAGCAGCTTTTGGAGACAGGGGGCCCACGAGCAGTACTTC,CASSFWRQGAHEQYF
TRBV9,-,few,TRBJ1-3,TGTGCCAGCAGCGTGACCCCGGGGCAGACAAACTCTGGAAACACCATATATTTT,CASSVTPGQTNSGNTIYF
TRBV18,-,once,TRBJ2-7,TGTGCCAGCTCACCATCGGTCAACTCCTACGAGCAGTACTTC,CASSPSVNSYEQYF
TRBV6-5,TRBD2,-,TRBJ2-1,TGTGCCAGCAGTTACGGGACTACCCACAATGAGCAGTTCTTC,CASSYGTTHNEQFF
TRBV5-1,TRBD2,-,TRBJ2-1,TGCGCCAGCAGCTTGGTACTAGCGGGGTCCTCCTACAATGAGCAGTTCTTC,CASSLVLAGSSYNEQFF
TRBV2,-,once,TRBJ2-7,TGTGCCAGCAGGGGAGGCTCCTACGAGCAGTACTTC,CASRGGSYEQYF
TRBV29-1,-,-,TRBJ1-1,TGCAGCGTCTTCGGGGCCCGGCCTGAAGCTTTCTTT,CSVFGARPEAFF
TRBV2,TRBD1,-,TRBJ2-5,TGTGCCAGCAGCCCGGGACAGGGGGCTCGGGAGACCCAGTACTTC,CASSPGQGARETQYF
TRBV6-5,-,-,TRBJ2-1,TGTGCCAGCAGTGAAGCGTTAGACAATGAGCAGTTCTTC,CASSEALDNEQFF
TRBV7-9,-,-,TRBJ1-6,TGTGCCAGCAGCTTCGGGGTTGTCACCGATAATTCACCCCTCCACTTT,CASSFGVVTDNSPLHF
TRBV4-1,-,-,TRBJ1-1,TGCGCCAGCAGCCAAGGCCCCAGGGGATTGGTGAACACTGAAGCTTTCTTT,CASSQGPRGLVNTEAFF
TRBV7-6,TRBD1,once,TRBJ1-1,TGTGCCAGCAGCCTGGGGGACAGACTGAACACTGAAGCTTTCTTT,CASSLGDRLNTEAFF